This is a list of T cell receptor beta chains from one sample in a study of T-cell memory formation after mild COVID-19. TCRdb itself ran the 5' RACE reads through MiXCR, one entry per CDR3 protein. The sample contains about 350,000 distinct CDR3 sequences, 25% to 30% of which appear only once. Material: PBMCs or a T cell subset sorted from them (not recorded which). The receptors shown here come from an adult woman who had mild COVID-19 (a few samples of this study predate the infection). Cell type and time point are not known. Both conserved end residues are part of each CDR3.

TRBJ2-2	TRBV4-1	CASKGHTGELFF
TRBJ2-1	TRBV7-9	CASSHEGERNEQFF
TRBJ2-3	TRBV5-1	CASSWDSRTDTQYF
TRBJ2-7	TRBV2	CASSGGTSGGYEQYF
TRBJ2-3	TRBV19	CASSMASTDTQYF
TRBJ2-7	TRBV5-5	CASSYDRRRTYEQYF
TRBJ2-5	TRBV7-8	CASSFRLAGTQETQYF
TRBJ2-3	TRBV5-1	CASSSRAGASGTDTQYF
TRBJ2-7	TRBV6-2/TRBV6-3	CASSTGWSSYEQYF
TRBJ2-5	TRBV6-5	CATKNGGGETQYF
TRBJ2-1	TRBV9	CASSVASTGYSYNEQFF
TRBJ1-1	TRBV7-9	CASSLARPNTEAFF
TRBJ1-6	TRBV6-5	CASTSSGAYNSPLHF